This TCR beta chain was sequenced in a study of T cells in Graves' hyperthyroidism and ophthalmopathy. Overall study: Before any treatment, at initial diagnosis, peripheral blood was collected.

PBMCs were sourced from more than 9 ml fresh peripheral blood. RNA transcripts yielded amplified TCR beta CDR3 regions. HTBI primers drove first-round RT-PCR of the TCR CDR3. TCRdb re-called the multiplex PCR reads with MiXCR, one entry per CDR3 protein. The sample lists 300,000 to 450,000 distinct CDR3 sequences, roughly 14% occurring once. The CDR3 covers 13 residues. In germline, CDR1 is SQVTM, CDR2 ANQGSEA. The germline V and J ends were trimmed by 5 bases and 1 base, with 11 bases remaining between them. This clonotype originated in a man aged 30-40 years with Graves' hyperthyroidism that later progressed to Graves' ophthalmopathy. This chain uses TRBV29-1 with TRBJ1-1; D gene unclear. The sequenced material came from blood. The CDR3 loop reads CSVRTGTNTEAFF. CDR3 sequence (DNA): TGCAGCGTTCGAACGGGAACGAACACTGAAGCTTTCTTT.